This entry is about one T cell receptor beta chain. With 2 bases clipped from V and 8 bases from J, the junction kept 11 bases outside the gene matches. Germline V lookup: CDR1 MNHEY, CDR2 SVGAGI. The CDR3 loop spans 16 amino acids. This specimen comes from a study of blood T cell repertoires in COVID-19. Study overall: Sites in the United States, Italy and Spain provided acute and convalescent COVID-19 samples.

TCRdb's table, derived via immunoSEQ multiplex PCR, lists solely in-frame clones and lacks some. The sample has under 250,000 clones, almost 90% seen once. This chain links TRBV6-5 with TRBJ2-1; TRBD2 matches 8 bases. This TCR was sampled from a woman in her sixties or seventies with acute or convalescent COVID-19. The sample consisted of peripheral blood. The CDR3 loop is CASSYTAGGRFYEQFF. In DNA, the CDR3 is TGTGCCAGCAGTTACACGGCGGGAGGCCGGTTTTATGAGCAGTTCTTC.